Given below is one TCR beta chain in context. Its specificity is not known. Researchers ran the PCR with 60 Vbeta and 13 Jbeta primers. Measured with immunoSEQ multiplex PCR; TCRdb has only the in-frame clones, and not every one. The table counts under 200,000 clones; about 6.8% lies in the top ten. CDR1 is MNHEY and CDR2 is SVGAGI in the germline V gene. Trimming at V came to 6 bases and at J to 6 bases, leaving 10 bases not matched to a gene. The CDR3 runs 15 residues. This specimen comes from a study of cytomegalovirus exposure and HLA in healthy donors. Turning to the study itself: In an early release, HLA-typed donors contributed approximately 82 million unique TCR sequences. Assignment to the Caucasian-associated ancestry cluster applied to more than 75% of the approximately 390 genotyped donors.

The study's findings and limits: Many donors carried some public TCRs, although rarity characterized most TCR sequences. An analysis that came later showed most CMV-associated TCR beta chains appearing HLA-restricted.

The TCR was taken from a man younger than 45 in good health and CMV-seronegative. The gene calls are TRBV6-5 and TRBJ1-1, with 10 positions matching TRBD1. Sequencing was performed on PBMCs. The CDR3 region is CASRLGTGARAEAFF. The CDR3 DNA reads TGTGCCAGCAGGCTCGGGACAGGGGCCAGGGCTGAAGCTTTCTTT.